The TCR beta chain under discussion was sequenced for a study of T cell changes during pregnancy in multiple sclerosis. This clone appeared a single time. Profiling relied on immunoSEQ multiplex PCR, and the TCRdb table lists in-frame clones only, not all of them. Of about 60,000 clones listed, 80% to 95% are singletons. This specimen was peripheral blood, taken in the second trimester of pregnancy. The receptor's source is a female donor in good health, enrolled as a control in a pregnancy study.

CDR3 nucleotides: TGTGCCAGCAGTACAGGGTTGAAACAGCCCCAGCATTTT. Encoded protein: CASSTGLKQPQHF. This sequence joins TRBV6-5 and TRBJ1-5, with D possibly matching TRBD1 (6 bases). CDR1 MNHEY and CDR2 SVGAGI come from the germline V gene. The CDR3 runs to 13 residues. V was cut by 5 bases and J by 7 bases, with 12 bases left in between.